The 27 T cell receptor beta chains below come from one sample, sequenced in a study of Ad26.COV2.S vaccination and SARS-CoV-2 variants. Treatment reported: around 19 received Ad26.COV2.S at low or high dose, single or two shots; about 5 received placebo; per-sample allocation not given. Sample collection was performed on day 63 after the first vaccine or placebo injection. Sequenced by immunoSEQ multiplex PCR; TCRdb stores in-frame clones only, minus some. The repertoire holds some 500,000 clones, with roughly 89% as singletons. Sequencing used peripheral blood, obtained in a trial of Ad26.COV2.S vaccine versus placebo. The source is a person between 18 and 59 years old who received the Ad26.COV2.S COVID-19 vaccine or a placebo.

The V and J genes are TRBV10-3 and TRBJ2-1; 11 bases match TRBD1. This CDR3 has 16 amino acids. Germline V lookup: CDR1 ENHRY, CDR2 SYGVKD. V lost 0 bases to trimming and J lost 6 bases; unmatched junction nucleotides: 4. CDR3 DNA: TGTGCCATCAGTGAGTCTTGGGACAGGGGGGTCAATGAGCAGTTCTTC. This gives the protein CAISESWDRGVNEQFF.

V and J are TRBV9 and TRBJ2-3; TRBD1 agrees at 7 bases. Losses at the gene ends were 3 bases for V and 5 bases for J; bases not matched to a gene: 0. The CDR3 totals 12 residues. The germline gives CDR1 SGDLS, CDR2 YYNGEE. CDR3 nucleotide sequence: TGTGCCAGCAGCGACAGGGGAGATACGCAGTATTTT. This codes for CASSDRGDTQYF.

CDR3 sequence reads: CASSDSGYHQPQHF. Here the CDR3 DNA reads TGTGCCAGCAGTGACTCCGGATACCATCAGCCCCAGCATTTT. The chain couples TRBV2 to TRBJ1-5; D remains ambiguous. CDR3 length: 14 amino acids. Trimming took 3 bases from V and 5 from J, leaving 11 bases between them. CDR1 is SNHLY and CDR2 is FYNNEI in the germline V gene.

The rearrangement links TRBV7-2 to TRBJ2-5, with a possible D match to TRBD2 (7 bases). This CDR3 has 16 residues. Trimming stripped 1 base from V and 1 base from J, with 13 bases between. CDR1 and CDR2 (germline): SGHTA, FQGNSA. The CDR3 region is CASSLVPRGAQETQYF. The CDR3 DNA follows: TGTGCCAGCAGCTTAGTGCCCCGGGGGGCCCAAGAGACCCAGTACTTC. Using reference TRBV7-2 and TRBJ2-5 for the parts outside the CDR3, the full variable domain is GAGVSQSPSNKVTEKGKDVELRCDPISGHTALYWYRQSLGQGLEFLIYFQGNSAPDKSGLPSDRFSAERTGGSVSTLTIQRTQQEDSAVYLCASSLVPRGAQETQYFGPGTRLLVL.

The rearrangement links TRBV5-4 to TRBJ1-1; the D is unclear. In germline, CDR1 is SGHNT, CDR2 YYREEE (reference sequence). V lost 1 base to trimming and J lost 1 base, with 5 bases between them. CDR3 size: 13 residues. In nucleotides, the CDR3 is TGTGCCAGCAGCTTGTATGCGAACACTGAAGCTTTCTTT. Protein product: CASSLYANTEAFF.

V is TRBV6-6 and J is TRBJ2-1; D perhaps matches TRBD1 (7 bases). Trimming cost V 3 bases and J 4 bases, with 10 bases left between them. Germline V gene data show CDR1 as MNHNY and CDR2 as SVGAGI (reference sequence). The CDR3 is made up of 14 amino acids. The CDR3 nucleotides read TGTGCCAGCAGTTATTCAGGGGGGTACAATGAGCAGTTCTTC. Translated, it gives CASSYSGGYNEQFF.

The chain recombines TRBV28 with TRBJ1-2, with 7 bases matching TRBD1. Trimming removed 10 bases from V and 1 base from J; junction bases left unmatched: 15. Germline lookup yields CDR1 MDHEN and CDR2 SYDVKM. This CDR3 is 16 amino acids long. The CDR3 DNA reads as TGTGCCACTACTGGTGTGCGCAGGGGGAGTAACTATGGCTACACCTTC. Residues: CATTGVRRGSNYGYTF.

The chain couples TRBV5-1 to TRBJ1-1; a possible D gene is TRBD1 (5 bases). Trimming took off 7 bases at V and 4 bases at J, with 20 bases between the two ends. Germline V CDR1 and CDR2: SGHRS, YFSETQ. The CDR3 length is 15 residues. The CDR3 reads CASFPGSVAGTEAFF. Here the CDR3 DNA reads TGCGCCAGCTTCCCAGGGTCGGTGGCGGGCACTGAAGCTTTCTTT.

The rearrangement uses TRBV7-3 and TRBJ1-1, with 7 bases lining up with TRBD1. The CDR3 spans 13 residues. Germline V CDR1 and CDR2: SGHTA, FQGTGA. Germline trimming cut 3 bases from V and 3 bases from J; bases unmatched to any gene: 1. The CDR3 loop reads CASSFQGDTEAFF. DNA of the CDR3: TGTGCCAGCAGCTTTCAGGGGGACACTGAAGCTTTCTTT. Complete variable domain (other parts from reference TRBV7-3 and TRBJ1-1): GAGVSQTPSNKVTEKGKYVELRCDPISGHTALYWYRQSLGQGPEFLIYFQGTGAADDSGLPNDRFFAVRPEGSVSTLKIQRTERGDSAVYLCASSFQGDTEAFFGQGTRLTVV.

This chain links TRBV18 with TRBJ2-7; perhaps TRBD1 as D (5 bases). The V and J ends lost 9 bases and 5 bases respectively, with 17 bases between them. The CDR3 contains 13 residues. The germline V gene encodes CDR1 KGHSH and CDR2 LQKENI. The CDR3 loop is CASSAAGKNEQYF. The CDR3 DNA sequence: TGTGCCAGTTCCGCGGCAGGGAAGAACGAGCAGTACTTC.

V and J are TRBV28 and TRBJ2-3; D could derive from TRBD1 or TRBD2 (6 bases each). Germline V lookup: CDR1 MDHEN, CDR2 SYDVKM. This CDR3 has 13 amino acids. V was trimmed by 3 bases and J by 8 bases, leaving 12 bases between them. As DNA, the CDR3 is TGTGCCAGCAGTTTTCGGGGGCTTTCTACGCAGTATTTT. It is translated as CASSFRGLSTQYF.

CDR3 bases: TGTGCCTGGAGTCCAGGTCCGCGAATCTCTGGAAACACCATATATTTT. Translated, it gives CAWSPGPRISGNTIYF. The chain couples TRBV30 to TRBJ1-3; D call uncertain. Germline V gene data show CDR1 as GTSNPN and CDR2 as SVGIG (reference sequence). V was cut by 2 bases and J by 0 bases, with 14 bases left in between. The length of the CDR3 is 16 residues.

The J gene is TRBJ1-2, the V gene TRBV7-8, with D unresolved. Germline loops: CDR1 SGHVS, CDR2 FQNEAQ. This CDR3 region has 16 residues. V was clipped by 5 bases and J by 5 bases, with 21 bases between them. CDR3 DNA: TGTGCCAGCAGCGTAGGATACGAACGGACCGGGTATGGCTACACCTTC. As protein: CASSVGYERTGYGYTF.

This chain joins TRBV7-2 and TRBJ2-2; D is uncertain. CDR3 length: 14 residues. V was pared by 5 bases and J by 6 bases, with 13 bases between. Germline V gene data show CDR1 as SGHTA and CDR2 as FQGNSA. The CDR3, as DNA: TGTGCCAGCAGCCCCTCACAAGCTTCCGGGGAGCTGTTTTTT. The encoded protein is CASSPSQASGELFF.

The rearrangement joins TRBV11-2 to TRBJ1-1; no firm D call. The CDR3 consists of 13 residues. From germline, CDR1 is SGHAT and CDR2 FQNNGV. Trimming removed 0 bases at V and 7 bases at J, with 9 bases between. The CDR3 DNA reads as TGTGCCAGCAGCTTAGATCTCGGGAGTGAAGCTTTCTTT. It translates to CASSLDLGSEAFF.

This chain links TRBV7-9 with TRBJ2-3, with 9 bases matching TRBD2. The CDR3 totals 17 residues. Germline CDR1 SEHNR, CDR2 FQNEAQ (reference sequence). With 1 base clipped from V and 0 bases from J, the junction kept 5 bases outside the gene matches. CDR3 DNA sequence: TGTGCCAGCAGCTTAGGTCTGCGGGGGGGAAGCACAGATACGCAGTATTTT. Protein: CASSLGLRGGSTDTQYF.

This chain uses TRBV3-1 (or the pseudogene TRBV3-2) with TRBJ2-2; 10 bases line up with TRBD2. Germline trimming cut 4 bases from V and 6 bases from J; bases unmatched to any gene: 2. CDR1 and CDR2 (germline): LGHDT, YNNKEL (reference sequence). CDR3 length: 14 amino acids. In nucleotides, the CDR3 is TGTGCCAGCAGCCCCGGGACTAGCGCCGGGGAGCTGTTTTTT. Translating it yields CASSPGTSAGELFF.

This chain links TRBV4-3 with TRBJ2-6, with no clear D. Germline CDR1 LGHNA, CDR2 YSLEER. There are 17 residues in the CDR3. Trimming took off 0 bases at V and 3 bases at J, with 12 bases between the two ends. CDR3: CASSQDPWVGGANVLTF. The CDR3, as DNA: TGCGCCAGCAGCCAAGATCCGTGGGTGGGTGGGGCCAACGTCCTGACTTTC.

The chain links TRBV7-8 to TRBJ1-1; D remains unclear. This CDR3 is built from 12 residues. Germline V CDR1 and CDR2: SGHVS, FQNEAQ. Trimming took 5 bases from V and 9 from J, leaving 13 bases between them. The CDR3 DNA reads as TGTGCCAGCAGCCTATTCGTAGCGCAAGCTTTCTTT. This gives the protein CASSLFVAQAFF.

This chain links TRBV10-3 with TRBJ1-5; a possible D gene is TRBD1 (5 bases). The CDR3 has 15 residues. The V end lost 10 bases, the J end lost 3 bases, and 19 bases lay between the germline ends. CDR1 and CDR2 (germline): ENHRY, SYGVKD. Written as DNA, the CDR3 is TGTGCCACCGACTTGGGGGGGACTCCCAATCAGCCCCAGCATTTT. This sequence encodes CATDLGGTPNQPQHF.

This clone was observed a handful of times. This rearrangement joins TRBV2 to TRBJ2-7; no firm D call. Germline CDR1 is SNHLY and CDR2 is FYNNEI. The CDR3 has 10 amino acids. V was clipped by 5 bases and J by 1 base, with 0 bases between them. The chain's CDR3 is CASSSYEQYF. In DNA, the CDR3 is TGTGCCAGCAGTTCCTACGAGCAGTACTTC.

The rearrangement joins TRBV7-2 to TRBJ2-1; unclear D gene. Germline CDR1 and CDR2: SGHTA and FQGNSA. The CDR3 extends over 14 amino acids. V lost 5 bases and J lost 7, with 15 bases in between. DNA of the CDR3: TGTGCCAGCAGCCCTACGAGGAGAGGTAATGAGCAGTTCTTC. Its protein is CASSPTRRGNEQFF.

The chain uses TRBV12-3 or TRBV12-4 and TRBJ2-3; no definite D call. The CDR3 contains 13 residues. Trimming removed 6 bases from V and 6 bases from J, with 13 bases in between. Here the CDR3 DNA reads TGTGCCAGCAGCGCACGTGGCCTGGATACGCAGTATTTT. Protein product: CASSARGLDTQYF.

The genes are TRBV28 and TRBJ2-7; 7 nucleotides match TRBD1. Trimming at V came to 2 bases and at J to 4 bases, leaving 11 bases not matched to a gene. Looked up from germline, CDR1 is MDHEN and CDR2 is SYDVKM. This CDR3 contains 16 residues. Here the CDR3 reads CASSLTLTGSAYEQYF. The CDR3 coding sequence is TGTGCCAGCAGTTTAACTTTGACAGGGAGCGCTTACGAGCAGTACTTC.

This chain connects TRBV28 to TRBJ2-1, with D perhaps TRBD1 (5 bases). Germline V gene sequence: CDR1 MDHEN, CDR2 SYDVKM. V was cut by 3 bases and J by 2 bases, with 17 bases left in between. The CDR3 length is 17 residues. CDR3 residues: CASSFGQTGFPYNEQFF. In DNA, the CDR3 is TGTGCCAGCAGTTTCGGACAAACAGGTTTCCCCTACAATGAGCAGTTCTTC.

The rearrangement links TRBV6-2 or TRBV6-3 to TRBJ2-7; no clear D gene. Between the trimmed V and J ends, which lost 6 bases and 7 bases, there was a span of 13 bases. The germline gives CDR1 MNHEY, CDR2 SVGEGT. CDR3 length: 12 amino acids. CDR3 amino acids: CASSRTLREQYF. The CDR3 DNA is TGTGCCAGCAGCCGAACACTGAGAGAGCAGTACTTC.

V and J are TRBV6-4 and TRBJ1-2, with D tentatively TRBD1 (6 bases). Trimming took off 10 bases at V and 0 bases at J, with 15 bases between the two ends. The CDR3 covers 14 residues. Germline V gives CDR1 MRHNA, CDR2 SNTAGT. CDR3 protein: CANKRTVPNYGYTF. Written as DNA, the CDR3 is TGTGCCAACAAAAGGACAGTTCCTAACTATGGCTACACCTTC.